This TCR beta chain derives from a study of T cell repertoires in cytomegalovirus infection. TCRdb processed the reads anew with MiXCR; each CDR3 protein has one entry. The sample lists about 890,000 distinct CDR3 sequences, approximately 30% occurring once. The V end was cut by 6 bases, the J end by 0 bases, with 12 bases between. CDR1 is MNHEY, CDR2 SMNVEV, per germline (reference sequence). The CDR3 covers 16 residues. This clonotype was observed a few times. Antigen specificity is unknown. The chain is built from TRBV27 and TRBJ1-6; D gene unclear. Sequencing used cultured CD8+ T cells from PBMCs, obtained from culture after CMV antigen stimulation. This TCR came from a human donor in good health (CMV status not recorded). Some clones in this sample may be carry-over from other donors' samples. The CDR3 loop is CASSLDKSSYNSPLHF. In DNA form, the CDR3 reads TGTGCCAGCAGCCTCGATAAGTCCTCCTATAATTCACCCCTCCACTTT.